These 9 T cell receptor beta chains came from one sample sequenced in a study of technical replicates of blood from several donors. TCRdb's copy holds only in-frame clones and misses some; the assay was immunoSEQ multiplex PCR. The data show 74,000 or so clones, with over 90% seen just once and around 0.37% held by the top ten. Sequencing input: T cells isolated from PBMCs. All receptors come from a human donor in good health.

In the case of this clone: A junction boundary mismatches the germline segment, possibly from a read error. The chain has TRBV9 and TRBJ1-2; possible D gene TRBD1, 6 bases. Germline loops: CDR1 SGDLS, CDR2 YYNGEE. The CDR3 length is 16 residues. CDR3 in DNA: TGTGCCAGCAGCGCCCCCATCGGACAGCCTAAGTATGGCTACACCTTC. Translation gives CASSAPIGQPKYGYTF.

This clone appeared once. The V gene is TRBV4-1, the J gene TRBJ2-1, with 7 positions matching TRBD2. The V and J ends lost 2 bases and 10 bases, in that order; junction bases with no gene match: 8. The CDR3 sequence is 14 residues long. The germline V gene encodes CDR1 MGHRA and CDR2 YSYEKL. CDR3: CASSQTVASGEQFF. CDR3 in DNA: TGCGCCAGCAGCCAAACCGTCGCTAGCGGAGAGCAGTTCTTC.

The chain has TRBV7-7 and TRBJ2-2; TRBD1 agrees at 8 bases. Trimming cost V 4 bases and J 7 bases; bases outside gene matches: 8. The CDR3 length is 15 residues. CDR1 and CDR2 from the germline V gene are SSHAT and FNYEAQ (reference sequence). The CDR3 DNA is TGTGCCAGCAGCTCAACCTCAGGGGGCAACGGGGAGCTGTTTTTT. Translating it yields CASSSTSGGNGELFF.

The chain has TRBV7-3 and TRBJ2-7, with 7 bases matching TRBD2. The length of the CDR3 is 15 residues. The junction had 6 bases not matched to a gene; V was cut back by 2 bases and J by 2 bases. CDR1 and CDR2 (germline): SGHTA, FQGTGA. The CDR3 sequence is CASSLRPSGPYEQYF. CDR3 nucleotides: TGTGCCAGCAGCTTACGGCCTAGCGGTCCCTACGAGCAGTACTTC.

The V gene is TRBV6-1, the J gene TRBJ2-3, with 10 bases identical to TRBD1. Germline lookup yields CDR1 MNHNS and CDR2 SASEGT. This CDR3 contains 17 residues. V shed 3 bases and J 4 bases; nucleotides not matched to a gene: 10. As DNA, the CDR3 is TGTGCCAGCAGTGAGTCATTATGGGACAGGGGTGCAGATACGCAGTATTTT. This encodes CASSESLWDRGADTQYF.

V and J are TRBV28 and TRBJ2-5, with 11 bases lining up with TRBD1. The CDR3 length is 17 residues. V lost 3 bases to trimming and J lost 4 bases; unmatched junction nucleotides: 10. Germline CDR1 reads MDHEN; CDR2 reads SYDVKM. The CDR3 sequence: CASSFLFGQGALETQYF. CDR3 nucleotides: TGTGCCAGCAGTTTCCTTTTTGGACAGGGGGCGCTAGAGACCCAGTACTTC.

This clone was detected only once. V and J are TRBV4-1 and TRBJ2-2; 12 bases fit TRBD1. CDR3 length equals 17 residues. The V segment lost 4 bases and the J segment 7 bases; nucleotides outside the gene matches: 10. CDR1 and CDR2 from the germline V gene are MGHRA and YSYEKL. The CDR3 here is CASSLLRDRGLSGELFF. The CDR3 DNA is TGCGCCAGCAGCCTCCTCCGGGACAGGGGGCTGAGCGGGGAGCTGTTTTTT.

The V and J genes are TRBV7-9 and TRBJ2-7; the match to TRBD1 covers 9 bases. CDR1 is SEHNR and CDR2 is FQNEAQ in the germline V gene (reference sequence). CDR3 length: 14 residues. The V gene end was trimmed by 5 bases and the J gene end by 3 bases; junction bases not matched to a gene: 5. CDR3 in amino acids: CASSNRDRDYEQYF. The CDR3 DNA sequence: TGTGCCAGCAGCAACCGGGACAGGGACTACGAGCAGTACTTC.

The J gene is TRBJ1-1, the V gene TRBV29-1, with D tentatively TRBD1 (5 bases). Germline-derived CDR1 and CDR2 are SQVTM and ANQGSEA. The CDR3 spans 13 residues. Trimming took 4 bases from V and 1 from J, leaving 10 bases between them. The CDR3 protein is CSVGRTSNTEAFF. In nucleotides, the CDR3 is TGCAGCGTTGGTCGGACATCGAACACTGAAGCTTTCTTT.